The rows below give T cell receptor beta chains drawn from one sample of a study of synovial regulatory T cells in juvenile arthritis. Profiled with immunoSEQ multiplex PCR; TCRdb holds only in-frame clones, not every one. Its table lists 9,900 or so clones. The sample consisted of Treg cells from blood. The receptor set was obtained from a donor under 30 with juvenile idiopathic arthritis. The CDR3 runs from the conserved cysteine through the conserved F or W. Each record gives: CDR3 protein, J gene, V gene.

CDR3: CACPTGGSQSPLHF; J: TRBJ1-6; V: TRBV30
CDR3: CATPGQGDGYTF; J: TRBJ1-2; V: TRBV6-6
CDR3: CASSFRDSANYGYTF; J: TRBJ1-2; V: TRBV7-2
CDR3: CSVSFTLQETQYF; J: TRBJ2-5; V: TRBV29-1
CDR3: CASSQGRGLTNEKLFF; J: TRBJ1-4; V: TRBV14
CDR3: CAWSPTLNQPQHF; J: TRBJ1-5; V: TRBV30
CDR3: CASSPEETQYF; J: TRBJ2-5; V: TRBV18
CDR3: CASSDWQGSYGYTF; J: TRBJ1-2; V: TRBV5-5
CDR3: CATSRGGRGNQPQHF; J: TRBJ1-5; V: TRBV15
CDR3: CASSLVTSGSYTQYF; J: TRBJ2-3; V: TRBV7-2
CDR3: CAMSTGFYGYTF; J: TRBJ1-2; V: TRBV14
CDR3: CASSLALGDTQYF; J: TRBJ2-3; V: TRBV7-2
CDR3: CARGDNEQFF; J: TRBJ2-1; V: TRBV12-5
CDR3: CASGSTGEQETQYF; J: TRBJ2-5; V: TRBV12-5
CDR3: CASSRVDNEQFF; J: TRBJ2-1; V: TRBV5-6